The clone carrying this T cell receptor beta chain was found once. Self-reported history from a screening survey and questionnaire set each donor's cohort. Exposed study participants had met a COVID-19 case within 2 weeks before entry. The entry originates in a study of blood T cell repertoires in COVID-19. Study-wide context: PBMCs, B-cell-depleted T cells, or T cells provided the cDNA or gDNA that made up the material.

In the original workflow: Reference gene primer amplification yielded estimated nucleated cell counts. Assay used: immunoSEQ multiplex PCR; TCRdb lists only in-frame clones, some missing. V and J calls and clone size are as listed in that table; D and trimming were resolved from the DNA. The sample holds roughly 400,000 clones, more than 70% seen once. Unmatched junction bases numbered 5, after V lost 5 bases and J lost 0 bases. Germline values: CDR1 SGHAT, CDR2 FQDESV (reference sequence). This CDR3 has 16 residues. This chain joins TRBV11-1 and TRBJ1-4; 8 nucleotides agree with TRBD1. This sequence originates from a woman between 18 and 29 years old who had been exposed to COVID-19. Sequencing used PBMCs or T cells enriched from blood (not recorded which). In DNA form, the CDR3 reads TGTGCCAGCAGCGGGACAGGAGTTGCAACTAATGAAAAACTGTTTTTT. Amino acid sequence: CASSGTGVATNEKLFF.